This T cell receptor beta chain is from a study of OX40 agonist ivuxolimab in advanced cancers. TCRdb keeps only in-frame clones here, not all; method: immunoSEQ multiplex PCR. The sample holds about 62,000 clones; 79% are singletons and the top ten take approximately 11%. Trimming took off 3 bases at V and 1 base at J, with 9 bases between the two ends. Germline V CDR1 and CDR2: ENHRY, SYGVKD. This CDR3 spans 14 amino acids. This clonotype originated in an adult with an advanced solid tumor such as melanoma, head and neck, liver or kidney cancer. This chain connects TRBV10-3 to TRBJ1-1; D perhaps matches TRBD1 (5 bases). Specimen: CD4+ or CD8+ T cells sorted from blood, collected in a trial of the OX40 agonist ivuxolimab. The CDR3 region has the DNA TGTGCCATCAGTGATAAACAGGCGAACACTGAAGCTTTCTTT. Residues: CAISDKQANTEAFF.